This T cell receptor beta chain was sequenced in a study of T cells in localized non-small cell lung cancer. Study-level points and caveats: It remains possible that heterogeneity exists, since only one tumor region was sequenced.

Sequencing used immunoSEQ multiplex PCR; TCRdb keeps in-frame clones, though not all of them. The table lists about 60,000 clones, 85% to 90% of them singletons. Germline V gene sequence: CDR1 MDHEN, CDR2 SYDVKM. Trimming took 7 bases from V and 2 from J, leaving 9 bases between them. The CDR3 consists of 12 residues. With respect to this clone: What it binds is unknown.

V usage is TRBV28 and J usage is TRBJ2-7, with D hard to call. The material sequenced was peripheral blood, taken before any cancer treatment. This receptor was identified in a woman aged 40 to 75 with stage I lung adenocarcinoma. The CDR3, as DNA: TGTGCCAGCAATGGCCGCACCTACGAGCAGTACTTC. Its translation: CASNGRTYEQYF.